This T cell receptor (beta chain) emerged from a study of spatial heterogeneity in lung cancer (dated by TCRdb to between 2018 and 2020). Regarding the complete study: More beta-chain than alpha-chain transcripts were consistently detected, likely reflecting higher beta-chain transcript abundance. In the raw uncorrected reads, each unique combination of TCR and UMI appeared more than ten times on average. TCR repertoire features were related to nonsynonymous mutation counts determined by whole-exome sequencing of tumor tissue. At surgery, 200 or so tumor regions, 64 matched nontumor lung samples and 45 to 60 PBMC samples were TCR-sequenced for both alpha and beta chains. The study quantitatively compared TCR alpha and beta repertoires across multiple tumor regions, matched nontumor lung and blood in non-small cell lung cancer.

Library preparation employed 5' RACE. TCRdb records NextSeq 500 as the sequencer. In the TCR library protocol, a unique molecular identifier was attached to each TCR cDNA molecule so that PCR and sequencing errors could be corrected. The paper's processing steps were these. TCR identification, UMI-based error correction and CDR3 extraction were all carried out with Decombinator tools. TCRs above a frequency of 2 per 1,000, corresponding to the top 1% of the tumor frequency distribution, were defined as expanded. Renyi diversity was computed with the R vegan package after each repertoire had been subsampled 100 times to 5,000 TCRs. CDR3 similarity networks were built from amino acid triplet string-kernel similarity, with CDR3s being connected when pairwise similarity was above 0.82. TCRdb reprocessing: public reads trimmed at Q25 with fastp, clones called with MiXCR, in-frame beta chains kept. CDR3 protein duplicates are merged, each entry listing the most common genes and DNA. These V and J calls originate from TCRdb's pipeline instead of the authors' own analysis. The sample yields just under 95,000 distinct CDR3 sequences; 10% to 15% were counted once. The ten largest account for 35% to 45% of the sample.

The germline V and J ends show losses of 4 bases and 1 base respectively, and no gene match explains 3 bases of the junction. As encoded in the germline V gene, CDR1 is SGHRS while CDR2 is YFSETQ. The CDR3 goes from the cysteine to the phenylalanine over 15 residues. The retained sequence is limited to the CDR3, 45 bases, with the frame set at the first base. General study outcomes and caveats: Ubiquitous expanded tumor TCRs were found in blood more often at tumor resection than at routine follow-up. Additional single-cell paired TCR alpha and beta sequencing was considered necessary to confirm, at a functional level, the hypothesis that regional TCRs recognize regional mutations.

The time point tag for this specimen amounts to: sample taken at primary tumor resection. Without any cell sorting, TCR sequencing was performed on whole RNA extracted either from tumor and nontumor lung tissue or from cryopreserved PBMC samples. Samples were obtained from about 75 patients with early-stage, untreated non-small cell lung cancer from the lung TRACERx cohort. Patients were selected for TCR sequencing only if sufficient RNA was available from at least two tumor regions. On this clonotype itself: Its antigen remains unidentified. Base qualities are not at hand, and no much larger clone is one base apart.

The receptor was derived from a male donor with early-stage non-small cell lung cancer. Here the sequenced sample was PBMCs, taken at surgery. Recombination joined TRBV5-1 with TRBJ2-5, with 11 bases matching TRBD2. Here the CDR3 is given as CASSQLAGAQETQYF. The DNA sequence is TGCGCCAGCAGCCAACTAGCGGGGGCCCAAGAGACCCAGTACTTC.